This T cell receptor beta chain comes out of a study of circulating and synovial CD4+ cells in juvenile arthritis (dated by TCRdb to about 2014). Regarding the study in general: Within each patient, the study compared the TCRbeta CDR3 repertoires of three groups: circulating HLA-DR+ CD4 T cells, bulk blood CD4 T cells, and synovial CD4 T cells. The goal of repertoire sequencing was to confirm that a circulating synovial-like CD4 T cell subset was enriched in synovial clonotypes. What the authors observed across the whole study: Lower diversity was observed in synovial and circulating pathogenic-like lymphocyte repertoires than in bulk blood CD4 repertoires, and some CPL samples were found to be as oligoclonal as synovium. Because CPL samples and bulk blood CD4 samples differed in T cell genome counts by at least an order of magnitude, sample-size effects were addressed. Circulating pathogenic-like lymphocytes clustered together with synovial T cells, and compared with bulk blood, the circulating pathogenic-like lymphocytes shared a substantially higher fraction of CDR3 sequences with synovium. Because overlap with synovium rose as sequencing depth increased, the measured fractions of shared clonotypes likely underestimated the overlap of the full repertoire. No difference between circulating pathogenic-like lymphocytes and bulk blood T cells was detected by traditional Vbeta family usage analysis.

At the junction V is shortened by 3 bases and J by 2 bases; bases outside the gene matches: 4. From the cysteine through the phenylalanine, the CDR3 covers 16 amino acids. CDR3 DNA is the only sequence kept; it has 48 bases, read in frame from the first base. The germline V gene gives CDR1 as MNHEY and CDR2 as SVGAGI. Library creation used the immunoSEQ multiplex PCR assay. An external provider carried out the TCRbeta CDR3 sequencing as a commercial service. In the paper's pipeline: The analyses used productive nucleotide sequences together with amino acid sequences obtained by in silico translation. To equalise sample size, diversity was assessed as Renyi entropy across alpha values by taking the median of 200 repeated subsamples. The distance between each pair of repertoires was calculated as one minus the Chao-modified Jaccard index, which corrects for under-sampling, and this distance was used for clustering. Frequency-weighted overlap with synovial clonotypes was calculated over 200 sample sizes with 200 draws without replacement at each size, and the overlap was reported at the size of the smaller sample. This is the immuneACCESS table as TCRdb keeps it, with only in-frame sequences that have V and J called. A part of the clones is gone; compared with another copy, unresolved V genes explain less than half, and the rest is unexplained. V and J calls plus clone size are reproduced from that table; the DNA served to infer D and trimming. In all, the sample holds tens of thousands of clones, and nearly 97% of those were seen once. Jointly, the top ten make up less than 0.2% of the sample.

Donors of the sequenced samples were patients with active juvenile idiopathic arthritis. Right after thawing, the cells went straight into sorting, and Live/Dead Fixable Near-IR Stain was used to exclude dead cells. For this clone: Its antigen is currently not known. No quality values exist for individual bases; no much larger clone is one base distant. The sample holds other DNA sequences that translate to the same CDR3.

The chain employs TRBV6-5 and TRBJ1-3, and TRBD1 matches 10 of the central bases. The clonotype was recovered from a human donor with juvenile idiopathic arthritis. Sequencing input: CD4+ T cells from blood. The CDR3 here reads CASSYSGQGTGNTIYF. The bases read TGTGCCAGCAGTTATTCGGGACAGGGGACTGGAAACACCATATATTTT.